This T cell receptor (beta chain) was found in a study of cytomegalovirus exposure and HLA in healthy donors. PCR primers comprised 60 Vbeta and 13 Jbeta primers. TCRdb keeps only in-frame clones here, not all; method: immunoSEQ multiplex PCR. The sample shows some 150,000 clones, approximately 80% of them seen only once. As concerns this clone: Its antigen is currently unknown.

Study-wide findings and caveats: The investigators catalogued 150 to 200 TCR beta chains as cytomegalovirus-associated.

The sequenced material came from PBMCs. This TCR was sampled from a woman aged 50 to 65 in good health and CMV-seropositive.

The chain's CDR3 is CASRSTAGLGNEQFF. In DNA form, the CDR3 reads TGCGCCAGCAGATCCACTGCGGGACTTGGCAATGAGCAGTTCTTC. The chain recombines TRBV5-1 with TRBJ2-1, with D possibly TRBD2 on 6 matching bases. V lost 5 bases and J lost 6, with 18 bases in between. CDR1 and CDR2 from the germline V gene are SGHRS and YFSETQ. This CDR3 is 15 amino acids long.